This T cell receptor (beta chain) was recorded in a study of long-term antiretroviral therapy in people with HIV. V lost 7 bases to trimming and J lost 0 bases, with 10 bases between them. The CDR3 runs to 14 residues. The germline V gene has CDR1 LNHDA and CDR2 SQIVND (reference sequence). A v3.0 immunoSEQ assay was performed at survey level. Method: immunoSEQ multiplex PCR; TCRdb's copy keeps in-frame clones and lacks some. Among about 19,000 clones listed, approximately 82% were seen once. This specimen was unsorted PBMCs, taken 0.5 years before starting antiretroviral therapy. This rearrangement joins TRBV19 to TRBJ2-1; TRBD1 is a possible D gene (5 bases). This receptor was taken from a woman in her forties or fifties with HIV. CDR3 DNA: TGTGCCAGTACTGACAGAAACTCCTACAATGAGCAGTTCTTC. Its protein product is CASTDRNSYNEQFF.